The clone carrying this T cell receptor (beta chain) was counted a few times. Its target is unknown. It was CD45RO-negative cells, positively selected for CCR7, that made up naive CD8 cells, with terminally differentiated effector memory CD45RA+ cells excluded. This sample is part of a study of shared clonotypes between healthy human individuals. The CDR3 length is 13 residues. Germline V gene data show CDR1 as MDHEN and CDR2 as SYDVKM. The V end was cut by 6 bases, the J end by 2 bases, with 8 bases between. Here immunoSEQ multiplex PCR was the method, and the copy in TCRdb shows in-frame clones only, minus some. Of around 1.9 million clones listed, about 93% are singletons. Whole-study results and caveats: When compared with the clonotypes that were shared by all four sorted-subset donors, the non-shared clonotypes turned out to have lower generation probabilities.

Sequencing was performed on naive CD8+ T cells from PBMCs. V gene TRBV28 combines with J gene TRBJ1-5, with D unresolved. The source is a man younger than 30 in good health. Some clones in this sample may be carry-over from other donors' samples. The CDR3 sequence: CASRSARNQPQHF. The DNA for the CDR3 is TGTGCCAGCAGGTCAGCACGCAATCAGCCCCAGCATTTT.